This T cell receptor beta chain was recovered during a study of shared clonotypes between healthy human individuals. Terminally differentiated effector memory CD45RA+ cells were excluded from the naive CD8 cells, which were CD45RO-negative and positively selected for CCR7. This CDR3 contains 16 residues. V shed 5 bases and J 1 base; nucleotides not matched to a gene: 6. From germline, CDR1 is SEHNR and CDR2 FQNEAQ (reference sequence). Libraries were prepared by immunoSEQ multiplex PCR; TCRdb keeps only in-frame clonotypes and omits some of them. Of under 1 million clones in the sample, roughly 96% are singletons; the top ten hold over 0.2%. This clone turned up a few times.

This clonotype originated in a man aged 25-40 years in good health. The specimen was naive CD8+ T cells sorted from blood. The rearrangement links TRBV7-9 to TRBJ2-2, with 8 bases fitting TRBD1. The CDR3 nucleotides are TGTGCCAGCAGCCACCGGGACAGGATGAACACCGGGGAGCTGTTTTTT. Amino acid sequence: CASSHRDRMNTGELFF. Complete variable domain (other parts from reference TRBV7-9 and TRBJ2-2): DTGVSQNPRHKITKRGQNVTFRCDPISEHNRLYWYRQTLGQGPEFLTYFQNEAQLEKSRLLSDRFSAERPKGSFSTLEIQRTEQGDSAMYLCASSHRDRMNTGELFFGEGSRLTVL.